This T cell receptor beta chain appears in the sequencing data of a study of spatial heterogeneity in lung cancer. In TCRdb, the 5' RACE reads were re-called with MiXCR into one record per CDR3 protein. The repertoire holds some 34,000 distinct CDR3 sequences, with roughly 7.2% as singletons. This CDR3 has 15 residues. The V end was cut by 5 bases, the J end by 2 bases, with 13 bases between. Per the germline V gene, CDR1 is SEHNR and CDR2 is FQNEAQ (reference sequence). The time point is: sample taken at primary tumor resection. More than 70 TRACERx patients with early, untreated non-small cell lung cancer donated samples. This clonotype was found a few times.

The genes are TRBV7-9 and TRBJ2-1; no firm D call. The sample consisted of PBMCs, taken at surgery. The TCR comes from a female donor with early-stage non-small cell lung cancer. Here the CDR3 reads CASSPGREAYNEQFF. The CDR3 DNA follows: TGTGCCAGCAGCCCCGGACGAGAGGCCTACAATGAGCAGTTCTTC.